The clone carrying this TCR beta chain was detected a few times. The germline gives CDR1 SGHTA, CDR2 FQGTGA. This CDR3 comprises 14 residues. With 2 bases removed from V and 4 bases from J, the gap between germline ends came to 11 bases. The sample originates from a study of OX40 agonist ivuxolimab in advanced cancers. Looking at the study overall: Eligibility rules accepted prior anti-PD-1, anti-PD-L1 or anti-CTLA-4 therapy, and 40% to 50% had some.

At baseline, cycle 4 day 1, and cycle 7 day 1, blood was sampled. Some clones are missing from TCRdb's copy, which holds only in-frame ones; the method was immunoSEQ multiplex PCR. The repertoire holds almost 70,000 clones, 70% to 90% seen once, with around 8.2% in the top ten. The chain links TRBV7-3 to TRBJ1-1; tentative D call: TRBD1 (5 bases). The TCR comes from an adult with an advanced solid tumor such as melanoma, head and neck, liver or kidney cancer. Source: CD4+ or CD8+ T cells sorted from blood, taken in a trial of the OX40 agonist ivuxolimab. In DNA form, the CDR3 reads TGTGCCAGCAGCTTATTGGGGGGTATCACTGAAGCTTTCTTT. The encoded protein is CASSLLGGITEAFF.